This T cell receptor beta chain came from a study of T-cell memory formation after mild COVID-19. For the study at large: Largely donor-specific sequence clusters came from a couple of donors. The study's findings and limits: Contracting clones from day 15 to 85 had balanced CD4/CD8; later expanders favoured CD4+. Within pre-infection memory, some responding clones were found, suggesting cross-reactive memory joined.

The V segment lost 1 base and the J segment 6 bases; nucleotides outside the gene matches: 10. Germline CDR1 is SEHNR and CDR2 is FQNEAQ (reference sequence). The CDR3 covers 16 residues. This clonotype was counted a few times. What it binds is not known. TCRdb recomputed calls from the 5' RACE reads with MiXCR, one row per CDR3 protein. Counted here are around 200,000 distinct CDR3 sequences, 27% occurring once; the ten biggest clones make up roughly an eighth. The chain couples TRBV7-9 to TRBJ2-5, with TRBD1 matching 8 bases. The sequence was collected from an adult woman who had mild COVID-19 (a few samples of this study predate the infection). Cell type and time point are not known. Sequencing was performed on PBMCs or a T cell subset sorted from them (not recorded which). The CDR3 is CASSLDPGQGKQTQYF. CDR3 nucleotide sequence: TGTGCCAGCAGCTTAGACCCCGGACAGGGTAAACAGACCCAGTACTTC.